This T cell receptor (beta chain) was documented in a study of cytomegalovirus exposure and HLA in healthy donors. Study conclusions and caveats: It was likely that a cluster of highly shared sequence variants was a sequencing artifact. Associated with cytomegalovirus, according to the listing, were 170 or so TCR beta chains.

The germline gives CDR1 GTSNPN, CDR2 SVGIG (reference sequence). The V segment lost 1 base and the J segment 6 bases; nucleotides outside the gene matches: 6. The length of the CDR3 is 14 residues. The PCR had 60 Vbeta and 13 Jbeta primers. Assay used: immunoSEQ multiplex PCR; TCRdb lists only in-frame clones, some missing. The sample has 150,000 or so clones; 65% to 90% are singletons. Comments on this clone: Antigen: not known.

The chain has TRBV30 and TRBJ2-7; 10 nucleotides match TRBD2. The sequenced sample was PBMCs. This clonotype was sampled from a man aged 45-60 years in good health and CMV-seropositive. The CDR3 is CAWSGASGSGEQYV. DNA for the CDR3: TGTGCCTGGAGTGGGGCTAGCGGGAGTGGCGAGCAGTACGTC.